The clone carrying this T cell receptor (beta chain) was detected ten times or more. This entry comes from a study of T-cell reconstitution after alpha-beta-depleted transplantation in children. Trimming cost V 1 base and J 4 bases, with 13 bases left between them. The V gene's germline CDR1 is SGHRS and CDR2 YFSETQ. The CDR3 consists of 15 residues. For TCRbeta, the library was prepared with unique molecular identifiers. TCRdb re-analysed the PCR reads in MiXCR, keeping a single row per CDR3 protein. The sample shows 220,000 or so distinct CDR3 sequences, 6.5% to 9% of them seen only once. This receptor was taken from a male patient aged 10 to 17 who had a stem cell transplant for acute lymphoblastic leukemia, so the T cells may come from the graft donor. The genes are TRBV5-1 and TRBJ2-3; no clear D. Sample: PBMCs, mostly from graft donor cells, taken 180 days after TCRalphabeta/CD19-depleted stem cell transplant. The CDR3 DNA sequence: TGCGCCAGCAGCTTGTATGTATCATGGGCAGATACGCAGTATTTT. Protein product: CASSLYVSWADTQYF.